This T cell receptor (beta chain) stems from a study of blood T cells in healthy people across ages. The second PCR ran roughly 7 to 11 cycles with a sample-barcoded 5' primer and J-beta primers. Individual samples furnished no less than 3 million CDR3-containing paired-end reads apiece. TCRdb reprocessed the 5' RACE reads via MiXCR and lists one record per CDR3 protein. The table includes hundreds of thousands of distinct CDR3 sequences, more than 55% detected once. The CDR3 covers 14 residues. The V end lost 3 bases, the J end lost 10 bases, and 18 bases lay between the germline ends. This TCR was sampled from a man aged 40-50 years in good health. Sequencing was done on a sample of blood. This chain uses TRBV12-3 or TRBV12-4 with TRBJ1-1, with TRBD1 as a possible D gene (5 bases). The CDR3 region is CASSFNARGLGAFF. In DNA form, the CDR3 reads TGTGCCAGCAGTTTTAACGCTAGGGGCTTAGGAGCTTTCTTT.